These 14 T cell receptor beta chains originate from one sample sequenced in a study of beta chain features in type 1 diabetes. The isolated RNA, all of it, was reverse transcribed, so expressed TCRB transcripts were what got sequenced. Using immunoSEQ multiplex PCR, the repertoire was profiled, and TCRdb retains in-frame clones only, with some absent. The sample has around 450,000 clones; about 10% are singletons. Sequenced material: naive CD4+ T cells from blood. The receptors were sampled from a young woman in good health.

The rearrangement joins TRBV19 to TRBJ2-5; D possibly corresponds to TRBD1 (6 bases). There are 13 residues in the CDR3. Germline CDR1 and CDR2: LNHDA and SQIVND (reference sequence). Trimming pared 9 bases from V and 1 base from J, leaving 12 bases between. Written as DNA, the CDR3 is TGTGCCAGCCGAGACAGGTTCCAAGAGACCCAGTACTTC. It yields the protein CASRDRFQETQYF. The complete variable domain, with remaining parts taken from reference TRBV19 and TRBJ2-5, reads DGGITQSPKYLFRKEGQNVTLSCEQNLNHDAMYWYRQDPGQGLRLIYYSQIVNDFQKGDIAEGYSVSREKKESFPLTVTSAQKNPTAFYLCASRDRFQETQYFGPGTRLLVL.

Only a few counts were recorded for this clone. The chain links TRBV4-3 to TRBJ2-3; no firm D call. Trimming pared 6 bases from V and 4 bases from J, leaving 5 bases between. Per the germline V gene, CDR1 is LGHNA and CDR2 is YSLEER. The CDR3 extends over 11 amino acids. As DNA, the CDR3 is TGCGCCAGCAGTACGTCAGATACGCAGTATTTT. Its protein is CASSTSDTQYF.

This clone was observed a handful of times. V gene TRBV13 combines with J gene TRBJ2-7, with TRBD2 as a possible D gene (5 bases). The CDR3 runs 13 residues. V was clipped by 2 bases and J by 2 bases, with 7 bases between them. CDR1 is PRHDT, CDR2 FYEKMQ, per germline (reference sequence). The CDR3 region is CASSLRGPYEQYV. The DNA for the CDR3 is TGTGCCAGCAGCTTACGAGGGCCCTACGAGCAGTACGTC.

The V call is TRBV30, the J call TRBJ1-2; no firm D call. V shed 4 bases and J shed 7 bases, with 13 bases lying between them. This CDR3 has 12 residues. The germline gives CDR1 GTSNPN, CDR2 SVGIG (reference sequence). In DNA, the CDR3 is TGTGCCTGGACTCCAGGCGGAGGTGGCTACACCTTC. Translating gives CAWTPGGGGYTF.

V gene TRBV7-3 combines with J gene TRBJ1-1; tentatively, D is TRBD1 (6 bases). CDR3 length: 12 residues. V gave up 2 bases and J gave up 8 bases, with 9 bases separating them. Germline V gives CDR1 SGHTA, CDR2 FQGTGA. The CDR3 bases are TGTGCCAGCAGCTTACCCGGACAGGAAGCTTTCTTT. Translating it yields CASSLPGQEAFF.

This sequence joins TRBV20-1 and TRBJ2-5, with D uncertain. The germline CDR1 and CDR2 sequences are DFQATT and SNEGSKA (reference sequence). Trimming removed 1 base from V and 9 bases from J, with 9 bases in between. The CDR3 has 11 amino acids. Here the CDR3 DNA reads TGCAGTGCTAGAGTACGGACGGCCCAGTACTTC. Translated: CSARVRTAQYF.

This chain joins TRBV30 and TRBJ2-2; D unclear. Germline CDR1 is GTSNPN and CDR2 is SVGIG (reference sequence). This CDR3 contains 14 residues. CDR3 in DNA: TGTGCGGCTAAGGCTAGAGTTTACACCGGGGAGCTGTTTTTT. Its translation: CAAKARVYTGELFF.

The chain's CDR3 is CASSLAGVPRDTQYF. The DNA of the CDR3 is TGTGCCAGCAGCTTAGCGGGGGTACCTAGGGATACGCAGTATTTT. This rearrangement joins TRBV7-8 to TRBJ2-3, with D perhaps TRBD1 or TRBD2 (5 bases each). The CDR3 sequence is 15 residues long. Trimming shortened V by 0 bases and J by 6 bases, and 13 bases separated the two germline ends. From germline, CDR1 is SGHVS and CDR2 FQNEAQ.

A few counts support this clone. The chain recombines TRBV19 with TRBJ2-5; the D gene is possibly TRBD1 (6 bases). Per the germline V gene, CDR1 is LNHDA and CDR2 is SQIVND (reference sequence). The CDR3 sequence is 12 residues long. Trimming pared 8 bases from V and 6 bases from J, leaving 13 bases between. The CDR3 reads CASGTGWQTQYF. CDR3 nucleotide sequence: TGTGCCAGTGGTACAGGGTGGCAGACCCAGTACTTC.

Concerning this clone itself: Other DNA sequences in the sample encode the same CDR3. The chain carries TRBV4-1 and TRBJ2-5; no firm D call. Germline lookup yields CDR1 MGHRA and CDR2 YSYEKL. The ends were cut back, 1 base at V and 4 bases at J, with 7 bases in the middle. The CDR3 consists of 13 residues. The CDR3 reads CASSQVVGETQYF. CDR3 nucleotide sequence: TGCGCCAGCAGCCAAGTGGTGGGAGAGACCCAGTACTTC.

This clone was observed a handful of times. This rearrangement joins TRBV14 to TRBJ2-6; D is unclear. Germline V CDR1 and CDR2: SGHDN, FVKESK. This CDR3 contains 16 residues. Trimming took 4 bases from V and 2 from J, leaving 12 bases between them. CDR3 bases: TGTGCCAGCAGCCTACAACGCAAGGCTGGGGCCAACGTCCTGACTTTC. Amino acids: CASSLQRKAGANVLTF.

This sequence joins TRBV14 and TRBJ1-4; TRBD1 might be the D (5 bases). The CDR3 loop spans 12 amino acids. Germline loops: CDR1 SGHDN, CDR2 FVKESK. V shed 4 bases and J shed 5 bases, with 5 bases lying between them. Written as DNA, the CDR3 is TGTGCCAGCAGCCCAGGGAATGAAAAACTGTTTTTT. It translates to CASSPGNEKLFF.

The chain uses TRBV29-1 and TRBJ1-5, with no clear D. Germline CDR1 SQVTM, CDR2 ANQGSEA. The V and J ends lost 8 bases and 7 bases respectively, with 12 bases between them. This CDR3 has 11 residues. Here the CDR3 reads CSIGEGQPQHF. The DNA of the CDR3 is TGCAGCATTGGAGAAGGCCAGCCCCAGCATTTT.

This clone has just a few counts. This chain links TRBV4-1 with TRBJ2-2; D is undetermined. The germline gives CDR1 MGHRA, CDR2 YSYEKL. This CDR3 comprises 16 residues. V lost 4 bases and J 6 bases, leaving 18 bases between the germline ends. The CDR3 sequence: CASSRNQLRSAGELFF. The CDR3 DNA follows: TGCGCCAGCAGCCGAAATCAGCTGCGGTCCGCCGGGGAGCTGTTTTTT.